The clone carrying this T cell receptor (beta chain) occurred a few times. What it binds is not known. Per the germline V gene, CDR1 is LNHNV and CDR2 is YYDKDF (reference sequence). The CDR3 is made up of 15 amino acids. Trimming took off 1 base at V and 0 bases at J, with 4 bases between the two ends. The data were obtained in a study of beta chain features in type 1 diabetes. Study-wide background: Age and gender were similar between patients and healthy donors, as were cell yields.

Every participating donor gave one draw, a heparinised blood sample averaging about 100 mL. Sorted CD4+ subsets: naive, central memory, regulatory, stem cell-like memory (CD45RO/CCR7/CD25/CD127/CD95/CD27 panel). Since all of the isolated RNA was reverse transcribed, expressed TCRB transcripts were what got sequenced. Assay: immunoSEQ multiplex PCR; the TCRdb copy retains only in-frame clones and omits some. Of more than 250,000 clones listed, about 20% are singletons. Study-level findings and limits: At VDJ recombination sites, type 1 diabetes patients had fewer insertions and more deleted nucleotides. All four CD4+ subsets of Type 1 diabetes patients contained TCRB CDR3s that were moderately but significantly shorter.

The chain has TRBV15 and TRBJ2-6; D is unresolved. The origin of this receptor is a woman between 35 and 50 years old with type 1 diabetes. Source material: naive CD4+ T cells from blood. Written as DNA, the CDR3 is TGTGCCACCAGCAGAGTGGCCTCTGGGGCCAACGTCCTGACTTTC. As protein: CATSRVASGANVLTF.